The next 9 T cell receptor beta chains were all read from a single sample in a study of OX40 agonist ivuxolimab in advanced cancers. This table comes from immunoSEQ multiplex PCR, and its TCRdb copy is limited to in-frame clones, with some not included. This repertoire shows fewer than 90,000 clones, 85% found once; its top ten account for 3.1%. Sequenced material: CD4+ or CD8+ T cells sorted from blood, taken in a trial of the OX40 agonist ivuxolimab. These receptors came from an adult with an advanced solid tumor such as melanoma, head and neck, liver or kidney cancer.

The chain combines TRBV27 with TRBJ2-7; 13 positions match TRBD2. Looked up from germline, CDR1 is MNHEY and CDR2 is SMNVEV (reference sequence). Losses at the gene ends were 5 bases for V and 1 base for J; bases not matched to a gene: 5. The CDR3 has 16 amino acids. The CDR3 is CASSTPGLAGSYEQYF. In DNA, the CDR3 is TGTGCCAGCAGTACGCCGGGACTAGCGGGGTCCTACGAGCAGTACTTC.

CDR3 nucleotides: TGTGCCAGCAGTAGGCCCGCGGGGGCGCGGGGAAATTCACCCCTCCACTTT. Protein product: CASSRPAGARGNSPLHF. V is TRBV7-9 and J is TRBJ1-6; TRBD1 might be the D (6 bases). The CDR3 loop spans 17 amino acids. Germline CDR1 SEHNR, CDR2 FQNEAQ (reference sequence). V was cut by 6 bases and J by 7 bases, with 22 bases left in between. The variable domain in full, with the rest retrieved from reference TRBV7-9 and TRBJ1-6, is DTGVSQNPRHKITKRGQNVTFRCDPISEHNRLYWYRQTLGQGPEFLTYFQNEAQLEKSRLLSDRFSAERPKGSFSTLEIQRTEQGDSAMYLCASSRPAGARGNSPLHFGNGTRLTVT.

This chain joins TRBV6-6 and TRBJ2-7; the match to TRBD1 covers 7 bases. Germline CDR1 reads MNHNY; CDR2 reads SVGAGI (reference sequence). The CDR3 is made up of 13 amino acids. The V and J ends lost 5 bases and 2 bases, in that order; junction bases with no gene match: 3. CDR3 DNA: TGTGCCAGCAGTGACAGGGAACCCTACGAGCAGTACTTC. It specifies CASSDREPYEQYF.

This chain uses TRBV4-3 with TRBJ1-6; 9 nucleotides align to TRBD1. CDR1 is LGHNA and CDR2 is YSLEER in the germline V gene. Unmatched junction bases numbered 6, after V lost 1 base and J lost 8 bases. This CDR3 has 16 amino acids. The CDR3, as DNA: TGCGCCAGCAGCCAAGGATCGGGACAGGGATATTCACCCCTCCACTTT. Translated, it gives CASSQGSGQGYSPLHF.

The CDR3 here is CASSVVRDKKLGAYEQYF. The CDR3 DNA reads as TGTGCCAGCAGCGTAGTTCGGGACAAGAAGTTGGGAGCCTACGAGCAGTACTTC. The chain is built from TRBV9 and TRBJ2-7, with a possible D match to TRBD1 (6 bases). V shed 0 bases and J shed 2 bases, with 21 bases lying between them. Germline CDR1 SGDLS, CDR2 YYNGEE. This CDR3 comprises 18 residues.

CDR3 residues: CASSLSASDRPSSGNTIYF. The CDR3 DNA reads as TGTGCCAGCAGCTTAAGCGCCTCCGACCGACCGTCCTCTGGAAACACCATATATTTT. This chain joins TRBV11-3 and TRBJ1-3; D is undetermined. The germline gives CDR1 SGHNT, CDR2 YENEEA. The CDR3 length is 19 residues. V shed 2 bases and J shed 0 bases, with 20 bases lying between them.

The chain combines TRBV7-3 with TRBJ2-3, with D perhaps TRBD1 or TRBD2 (5 bases each). V dropped 1 base and J dropped 4 bases, with 6 bases sitting between them. Looked up from germline, CDR1 is SGHTA and CDR2 is FQGTGA. The CDR3 runs to 13 residues. The CDR3 region is CASSLRGPDTQYF. The CDR3 nucleotides read TGTGCCAGCAGCTTAAGGGGACCAGATACGCAGTATTTT.

This rearrangement joins TRBV15 to TRBJ1-1, with D unclear. CDR3 length equals 13 residues. CDR1 LNHNV and CDR2 YYDKDF come from the germline V gene (reference sequence). Trimming stripped 3 bases from V and 7 bases from J, with 12 bases between. This CDR3 is CATSRAGWIEAFF. The CDR3 coding sequence is TGTGCCACCAGCAGGGCCGGTTGGATTGAAGCTTTCTTT.

The chain uses TRBV7-6 and TRBJ2-3; D is undetermined. The CDR3 covers 15 residues. Trimming removed 5 bases at V and 0 bases at J, with 12 bases between. The germline CDR1 and CDR2 sequences are SGHVS and FNYEAQ. The CDR3 nucleotides are TGTGCCAGCAGCCTACGAACTATTAGCACAGATACGCAGTATTTT. Its protein product is CASSLRTISTDTQYF. Full variable domain (remainder filled in from reference TRBV7-6 and TRBJ2-3): GAGVSQSPRYKVTKRGQDVALRCDPISGHVSLYWYRQALGQGPEFLTYFNYEAQQDKSGLPNDRFSAERPEGSISTLTIQRTEQRDSAMYRCASSLRTISTDTQYFGPGTRLTVL.